Listed below are T cell receptor beta chains from one sample, sequenced in a study of blood T cell repertoires in COVID-19. The assay was immunoSEQ multiplex PCR, and TCRdb's table has in-frame clones only and misses some. The sample holds around 170,000 clones, approximately 85% seen once. Material for sequencing was PBMCs or T cells enriched from blood (not recorded which). These receptors were taken from a woman aged 25-40 years who had recovered from COVID-19. CDR3s include the opening cysteine and the closing phenylalanine or tryptophan. A D gene is named only where the DNA matches it firmly. Where a row states a size, it is once, few, many or the class of an expanded clone; other rows omit it.

j_call clone_size d_call v_call cdr3_aa cdr3_nt
TRBJ2-2 - TRBD2 TRBV27 CASSSLSGSLNTGELFF TGTGCCAGCAGTTCCCTTAGCGGGAGCTTAAACACCGGGGAGCTGTTTTTT
TRBJ1-5 once - TRBV28 CASTGGYDQPQHF TGTGCCAGTACTGGGGGCTACGATCAGCCCCAGCATTTT
TRBJ1-5 once - TRBV19 CASHTEDQPQHF TGTGCCAGCCACACCGAGGATCAGCCCCAGCATTTT
TRBJ2-1 - - TRBV6-4 CASSEGSGASNEQFF TGTGCCAGCAGTGAAGGTAGCGGAGCCAGCAATGAGCAGTTCTTC
TRBJ2-7 - TRBD1 TRBV28 CASSPTGQGSYEQYF TGTGCCAGCAGTCCCACGGGACAGGGCTCCTACGAGCAGTACTTC
TRBJ1-6 - - TRBV27 CASSLYRGTANHNSPLHF TGTGCCAGCAGTTTATACCGGGGAACGGCGAATCATAATTCACCCCTCCACTTT
TRBJ2-3 - - TRBV11-3 CASSGGPHSRDTQYF TGTGCCAGCAGCGGTGGCCCCCACAGCCGAGATACGCAGTATTTT
TRBJ2-7 - TRBD1 TRBV2 CASKGIRDRYSYEQYF TGTGCCAGCAAAGGAATCCGGGACAGGTACTCCTACGAGCAGTACTTC
TRBJ1-2 - TRBD1 TRBV19 CASSRDRGRHYGYTF TGTGCCAGTAGCAGAGACAGGGGACGACACTATGGCTACACCTTC
TRBJ1-1 - - TRBV27 CASSFGANTEAFF TGTGCCAGCAGTTTTGGGGCGAACACTGAAGCTTTCTTT
TRBJ2-7 - TRBD1 TRBV5-1 CASSSGTGGAPPTVYEQYF TGCGCCAGCAGCTCCGGGACAGGGGGCGCCCCCCCCACGGTATACGAGCAGTACTTC
TRBJ2-5 - TRBD2 TRBV24-1 CATSDRGTSGAGRETQYF TGTGCCACCAGTGATCGGGGGACTAGCGGAGCGGGGCGGGAGACCCAGTACTTC
TRBJ2-1 - TRBD2 TRBV9 CASSARLAGDYNEQFF TGTGCCAGCAGCGCCCGACTAGCGGGAGACTACAATGAGCAGTTCTTC
TRBJ2-2 - TRBD1 TRBV2 CASSEGGTGGVAGELFF TGTGCCAGCAGTGAAGGCGGGACAGGGGGCGTCGCCGGGGAGCTGTTTTTT
TRBJ2-7 - TRBD2 TRBV11-2 CASTPAGGPYEQYF TGTGCCAGCACTCCAGCGGGAGGGCCTTACGAGCAGTACTTC
TRBJ2-1 few - TRBV24-1 CATSEVNGNYNEQFF TGTGCCACCAGTGAGGTTAACGGGAACTACAATGAGCAGTTCTTC
TRBJ2-1 - - TRBV5-1 CASSLARGSSYNEQFF TGCGCCAGCAGCTTGGCCAGAGGGAGCTCCTACAATGAGCAGTTCTTC
TRBJ2-7 - - TRBV5-1 CASSLEGGDSYEQYF TGCGCCAGCAGCTTGGAGGGCGGGGACTCCTACGAGCAGTACTTC
TRBJ1-6 - - TRBV18 CASSREGQTSYNSPLHF TGTGCCAGCTCACGGGAAGGACAGACCTCCTATAATTCACCCCTCCACTTT
TRBJ2-1 - TRBD2 TRBV7-9 CASSPVWTSGRRSYNEQFF TGTGCCAGCAGCCCAGTCTGGACTAGCGGGAGACGGTCCTACAATGAGCAGTTCTTC
TRBJ2-1 - TRBD2 TRBV12-5 CASGLFDTGGLFF TGTGCTAGTGGTTTGTTCGACACGGGAGGGTTGTTCTTC
TRBJ1-1 - TRBD1 TRBV5-1 CASSPTSGTGGTEAFF TGCGCCAGCAGCCCAACTTCCGGGACAGGGGGCACTGAAGCTTTCTTT
TRBJ2-7 - TRBD2 TRBV11-1 CASSLGLAGIYEQYF TGTGCCAGCAGCCTTGGGCTAGCGGGAATCTACGAGCAGTACTTC
TRBJ2-7 - TRBD2 TRBV10-2 CASVRASGTRPGSYEQYF TGCGCCAGTGTCCGGGCTAGCGGGACCCGCCCTGGATCCTACGAGCAGTACTTC
TRBJ2-1 - TRBD2 TRBV28 CASSSSGRSSVEQFF TGTGCCAGCAGTTCGAGCGGGAGGTCGTCTGTTGAGCAGTTCTTC
TRBJ1-2 few TRBD1 TRBV5-1 CASSPGQARYGYTF TGCGCCAGCAGCCCTGGACAGGCCCGTTATGGCTACACCTTC
TRBJ1-2 once TRBD1 TRBV9 CASSVDGTGEGYTF TGTGCCAGCAGCGTAGATGGGACAGGGGAAGGCTACACCTTC
TRBJ2-1 - TRBD2 TRBV27 CASSAGGYEQFF TGTGCCAGCAGTGCGGGAGGGTATGAGCAGTTCTTC
TRBJ1-2 - TRBD1 TRBV7-9 CASSSRDREKPNYGYTF TGTGCCAGCAGCTCCCGGGACAGGGAAAAACCTAACTATGGCTACACCTTC
TRBJ2-2 - - TRBV10-3 CAITLSDSNTGELFF TGTGCCATCACCCTCTCGGACAGTAACACCGGGGAGCTGTTTTTT
TRBJ2-7 - TRBD2 TRBV19 CASSMRTGGSEQYF TGTGCCAGTAGTATGAGGACGGGAGGCAGCGAGCAGTACTTC
TRBJ1-5 - - TRBV28 CASRQSNQPQHF TGTGCCAGCAGACAGAGCAATCAGCCCCAGCATTTT
TRBJ2-7 - TRBD2 TRBV5-4 CASSLKGLAGSEQYF TGTGCCAGCAGCTTGAAGGGACTAGCGGGCTCCGAGCAGTACTTC
TRBJ2-1 - - TRBV10-2 CASGVGRQDNEQFF TGCGCCAGCGGTGTAGGTCGACAGGACAATGAGCAGTTCTTC
TRBJ2-7 - - TRBV27 CASSPTLTVVSYEQYF TGTGCCAGCAGTCCAACCCTTACTGTGGTCTCCTACGAGCAGTACTTC
TRBJ2-7 - TRBD2 TRBV11-2 CASSPGTSTGEQYF TGTGCCAGCAGTCCCGGGACTAGCACTGGGGAGCAGTACTTC
TRBJ2-2 - - TRBV6-5 CASRGDWTGELFF TGTGCCAGCAGGGGGGACTGGACCGGGGAGCTGTTTTTT
TRBJ2-3 - TRBD1 TRBV7-8 CASSPDRGLSTDTQYF TGTGCCAGCAGCCCCGACAGGGGGCTTAGCACAGATACGCAGTATTTT
TRBJ2-7 - TRBD2 TRBV27 CASSSGLGFYEQYF TGTGCCAGCAGTTCGGGACTAGGCTTCTACGAGCAGTACTTC
TRBJ2-1 - TRBD2 TRBV28 CASSHGLAGVFYEQFF TGTGCCAGCAGCCACGGACTAGCGGGAGTTTTCTATGAGCAGTTCTTC
TRBJ1-2 once TRBD1 TRBV11-2 CASSLSSQGFYDGYTF TGTGCCAGCAGCTTATCTTCACAGGGGTTTTACGATGGCTACACCTTC
TRBJ2-7 - - TRBV18 CASSSTGQYF TGTGCCAGCTCATCGACGGGGCAGTACTTC
TRBJ2-3 - TRBD2 TRBV7-9 CASSSFSGRTDTQYF TGTGCCAGCAGCTCCTTTAGCGGGAGAACAGATACGCAGTATTTT
TRBJ1-2 - - TRBV5-1 CASSLGSTREDGYTF TGCGCCAGCAGCTTGGGGTCCACCAGGGAGGATGGCTACACCTTC
TRBJ1-3 - - TRBV6-1 CASSEGKHTFSGNTIYF TGTGCCAGCAGTGAAGGAAAACACACCTTCTCTGGAAACACCATATATTTT
TRBJ1-1 - - TRBV5-5 CASSLESPGAFF TGTGCCAGCAGCTTGGAGAGCCCCGGGGCTTTCTTT